This T cell receptor beta chain was documented in a study of control samples from healthy donors and cancer patients (dated by TCRdb to about 2020). Its CDR3 holds 11 amino acids, cysteine through phenylalanine. Kept here is only the CDR3 DNA, which spans 33 bases and is read in frame from base 1. In the germline V gene, CDR1 corresponds to SNHLY and CDR2 to FYNNEI. Deletion took 5 bases off V and 6 bases off J, with a span of 5 bases between the germline ends. On this clone itself: The target of this receptor is not known. Nothing much larger sits one base from this clone, and base qualities are not available.

The library was obtained by the immunoSEQ multiplex PCR assay. TCRdb's version of the immuneACCESS table is confined to in-frame rearrangements and falls short of the full clone set. An unresolved V gene accounts for under half of the shortfall where checked; the remainder is of unknown origin. Across this sample there are over 10,000 clones, with around 94% seen only once. The ten largest clones add up to over 13% of the sample. The TCR comes from a man older than 75 with lung cancer. Sequencing used PBMCs. The chain links TRBV2 with TRBJ2-1; there is no confident call for the D gene. The CDR3 loop reads CASSLRNEQFF. The sequenced DNA is TGTGCCAGCAGTTTACGCAATGAGCAGTTCTTC.